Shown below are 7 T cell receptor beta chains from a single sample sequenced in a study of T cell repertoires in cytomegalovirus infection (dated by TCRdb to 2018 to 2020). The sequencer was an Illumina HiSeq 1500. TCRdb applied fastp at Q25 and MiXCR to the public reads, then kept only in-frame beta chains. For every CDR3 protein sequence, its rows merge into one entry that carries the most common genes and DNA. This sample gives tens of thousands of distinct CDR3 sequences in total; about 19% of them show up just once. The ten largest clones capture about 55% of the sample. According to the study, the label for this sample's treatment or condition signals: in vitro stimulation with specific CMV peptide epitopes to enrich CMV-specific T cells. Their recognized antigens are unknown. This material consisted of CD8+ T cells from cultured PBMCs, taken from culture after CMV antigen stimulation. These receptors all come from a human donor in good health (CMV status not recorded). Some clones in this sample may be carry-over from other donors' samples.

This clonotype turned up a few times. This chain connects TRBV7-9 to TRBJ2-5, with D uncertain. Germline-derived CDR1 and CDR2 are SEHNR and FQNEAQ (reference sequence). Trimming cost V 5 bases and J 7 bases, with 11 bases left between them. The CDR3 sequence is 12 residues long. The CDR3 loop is CASSLAAGTQYF. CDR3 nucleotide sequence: TGTGCCAGCAGCCTGGCGGCTGGGACCCAGTACTTC.

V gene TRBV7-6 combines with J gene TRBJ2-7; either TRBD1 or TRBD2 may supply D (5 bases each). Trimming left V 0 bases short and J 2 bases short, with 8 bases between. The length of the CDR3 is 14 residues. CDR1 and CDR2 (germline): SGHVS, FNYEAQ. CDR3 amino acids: CASSLATAAYEQYF. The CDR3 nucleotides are TGTGCCAGCAGCTTAGCGACAGCGGCCTACGAGCAGTACTTC.

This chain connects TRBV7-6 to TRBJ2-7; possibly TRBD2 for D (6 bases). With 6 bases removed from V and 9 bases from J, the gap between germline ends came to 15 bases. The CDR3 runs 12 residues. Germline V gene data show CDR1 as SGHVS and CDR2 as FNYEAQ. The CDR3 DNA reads TGTGCCAGCAGTACGATGGAGGGCTCGCAGTACTTC. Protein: CASSTMEGSQYF. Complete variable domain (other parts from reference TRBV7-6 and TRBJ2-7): GAGVSQSPRYKVTKRGQDVALRCDPISGHVSLYWYRQALGQGPEFLTYFNYEAQQDKSGLPNDRFSAERPEGSISTLTIQRTEQRDSAMYRCASSTMEGSQYFGPGTRLTVT.

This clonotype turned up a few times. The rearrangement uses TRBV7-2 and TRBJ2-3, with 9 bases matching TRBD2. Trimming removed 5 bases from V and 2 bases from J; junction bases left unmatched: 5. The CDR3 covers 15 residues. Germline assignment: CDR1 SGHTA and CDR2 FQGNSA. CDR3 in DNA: TGTGCCAGCAGCCCAGGACTAGCGCACACAGATACGCAGTATTTT. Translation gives CASSPGLAHTDTQYF.

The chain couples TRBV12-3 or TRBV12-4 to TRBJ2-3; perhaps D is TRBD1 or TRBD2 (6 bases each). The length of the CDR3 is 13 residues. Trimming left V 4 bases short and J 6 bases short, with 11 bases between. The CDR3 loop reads CASSWQGRDTQYF. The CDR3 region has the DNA TGTGCCAGCAGTTGGCAGGGGAGGGATACGCAGTATTTT.

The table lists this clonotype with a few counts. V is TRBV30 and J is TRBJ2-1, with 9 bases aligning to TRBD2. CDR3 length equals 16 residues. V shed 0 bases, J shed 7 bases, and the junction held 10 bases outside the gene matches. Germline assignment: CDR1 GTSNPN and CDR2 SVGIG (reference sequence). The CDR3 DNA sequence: TGTGCCTGGAGTGTAGGAGCGGGAGGCTCATGGAATGAGCAGTTCTTC. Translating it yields CAWSVGAGGSWNEQFF.

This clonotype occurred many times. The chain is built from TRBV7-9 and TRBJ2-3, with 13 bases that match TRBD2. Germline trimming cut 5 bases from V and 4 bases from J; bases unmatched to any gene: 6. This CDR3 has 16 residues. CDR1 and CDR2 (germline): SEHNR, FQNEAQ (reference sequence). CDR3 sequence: CASSRGTSGTADTQYF. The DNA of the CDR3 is TGTGCCAGCAGCCGCGGGACTAGCGGGACGGCAGATACGCAGTATTTT.